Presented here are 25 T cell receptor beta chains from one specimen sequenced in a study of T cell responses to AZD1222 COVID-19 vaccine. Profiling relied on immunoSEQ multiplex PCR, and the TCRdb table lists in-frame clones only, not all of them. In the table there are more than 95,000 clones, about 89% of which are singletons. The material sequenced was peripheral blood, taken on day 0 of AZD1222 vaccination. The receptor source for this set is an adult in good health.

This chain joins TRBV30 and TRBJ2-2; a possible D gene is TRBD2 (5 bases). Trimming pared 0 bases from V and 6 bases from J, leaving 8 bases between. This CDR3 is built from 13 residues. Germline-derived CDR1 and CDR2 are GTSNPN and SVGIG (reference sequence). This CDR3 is CAWSVIAPGELFF. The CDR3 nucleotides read TGTGCCTGGAGTGTAATAGCGCCCGGGGAGCTGTTTTTT.

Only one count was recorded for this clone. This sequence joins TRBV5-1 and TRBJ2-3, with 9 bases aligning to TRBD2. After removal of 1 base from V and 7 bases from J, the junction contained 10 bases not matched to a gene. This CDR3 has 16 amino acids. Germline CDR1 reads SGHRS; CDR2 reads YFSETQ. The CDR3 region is CASSLQGSGSGNTQYF. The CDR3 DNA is TGCGCCAGCAGCTTGCAGGGTAGCGGGAGCGGTAATACGCAGTATTTT.

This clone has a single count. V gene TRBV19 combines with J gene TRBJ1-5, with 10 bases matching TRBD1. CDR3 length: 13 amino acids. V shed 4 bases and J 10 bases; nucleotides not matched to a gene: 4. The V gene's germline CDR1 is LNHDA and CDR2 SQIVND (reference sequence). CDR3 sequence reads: CASSKDRGRPQHF. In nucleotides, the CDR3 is TGTGCCAGTAGTAAGGACAGGGGGAGACCCCAGCATTTT.

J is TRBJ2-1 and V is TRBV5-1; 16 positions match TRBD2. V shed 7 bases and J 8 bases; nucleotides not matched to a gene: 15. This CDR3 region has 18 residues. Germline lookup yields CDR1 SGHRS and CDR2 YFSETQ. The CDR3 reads CASGLLGTSGRAWDEQFF. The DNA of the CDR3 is TGCGCCAGCGGTCTACTTGGGACTAGCGGGAGGGCCTGGGATGAGCAGTTCTTC.

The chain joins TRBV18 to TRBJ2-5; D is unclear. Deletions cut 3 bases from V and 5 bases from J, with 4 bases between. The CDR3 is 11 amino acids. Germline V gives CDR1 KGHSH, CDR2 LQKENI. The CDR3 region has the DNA TGTGCCAGCTCACCGCTGGAGACCCAGTACTTC. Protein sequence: CASSPLETQYF. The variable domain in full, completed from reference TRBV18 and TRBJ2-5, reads NAGVMQNPRHLVRRRGQEARLRCSPMKGHSHVYWYRQLPEEGLKFMVYLQKENIIDESGMPKERFSAEFPKEGPSILRIQQVVRGDSAAYFCASSPLETQYFGPGTRLLVL.

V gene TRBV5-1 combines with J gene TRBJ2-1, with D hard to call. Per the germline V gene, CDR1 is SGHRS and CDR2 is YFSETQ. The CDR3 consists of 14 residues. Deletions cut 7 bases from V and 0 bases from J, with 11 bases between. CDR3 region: CASASPNSYNEQFF. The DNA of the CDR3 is TGCGCCAGCGCCAGCCCCAACTCCTACAATGAGCAGTTCTTC.

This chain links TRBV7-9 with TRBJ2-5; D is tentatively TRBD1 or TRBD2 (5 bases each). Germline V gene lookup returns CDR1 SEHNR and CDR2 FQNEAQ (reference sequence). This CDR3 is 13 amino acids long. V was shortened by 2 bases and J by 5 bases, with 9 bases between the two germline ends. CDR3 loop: CASSLYGTETQYF. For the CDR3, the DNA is TGTGCCAGCAGCTTATACGGGACGGAGACCCAGTACTTC.

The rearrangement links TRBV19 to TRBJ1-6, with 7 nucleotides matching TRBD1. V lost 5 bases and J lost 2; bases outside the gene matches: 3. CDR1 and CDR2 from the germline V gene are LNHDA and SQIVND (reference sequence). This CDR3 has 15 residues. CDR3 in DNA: TGTGCCAGTAGTCCTGACAGGGCCTATAATTCACCCCTCCACTTT. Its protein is CASSPDRAYNSPLHF.

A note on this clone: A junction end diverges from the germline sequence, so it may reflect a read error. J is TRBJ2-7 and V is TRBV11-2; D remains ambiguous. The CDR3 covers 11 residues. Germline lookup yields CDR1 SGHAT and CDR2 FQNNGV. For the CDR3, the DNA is TGTGCCAGCAGCTTGGGCGAGTCCCTGAACTTC. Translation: CASSLGESLNF.

Here the CDR3 DNA reads TGTGCCAGCTCACCACCGAACAGCCCCGACTATGGCTACACCTTC. The encoded protein is CASSPPNSPDYGYTF. The chain joins TRBV18 to TRBJ1-2; D not certain. The V gene's germline CDR1 is KGHSH and CDR2 LQKENI. This CDR3 is 15 amino acids long. V was pared by 0 bases and J by 3 bases, with 11 bases between.

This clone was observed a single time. The CDR3 loop is CATSSPSGRAVGETQYF. The CDR3 bases are TGTGCCACCAGCAGCCCCAGCGGCAGGGCGGTAGGAGAGACCCAGTACTTC. The rearrangement links TRBV15 to TRBJ2-5, with D perhaps assigned TRBD1 or TRBD2 (5 bases each). This CDR3 spans 17 amino acids. The germline V gene encodes CDR1 LNHNV and CDR2 YYDKDF (reference sequence). The ends were cut back, 3 bases at V and 4 bases at J, with 21 bases in the middle.

CDR3 in amino acids: CASSPSWGSEAFF. In nucleotides, the CDR3 is TGTGCCAGCAGCCCCTCTTGGGGCTCTGAAGCTTTCTTT. The chain recombines TRBV7-8 with TRBJ1-1, with a weak D call TRBD1 (5 bases). Per germline, CDR1 SGHVS and CDR2 FQNEAQ. Deletions cut 5 bases from V and 6 bases from J, with 13 bases between. The CDR3 consists of 13 residues. The full variable domain, with the rest looked up from reference TRBV7-8 and TRBJ1-1, is GAGVSQSPRYKVAKRGQDVALRCDPISGHVSLFWYQQALGQGPEFLTYFQNEAQLDKSGLPSDRFFAERPEGSVSTLKIQRTQQEDSAVYLCASSPSWGSEAFFGQGTRLTVV.

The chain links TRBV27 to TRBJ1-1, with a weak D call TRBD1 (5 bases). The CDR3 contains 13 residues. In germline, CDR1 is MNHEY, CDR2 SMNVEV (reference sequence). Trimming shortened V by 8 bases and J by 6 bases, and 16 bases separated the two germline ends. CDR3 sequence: CASGNRWGAEAFF. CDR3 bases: TGTGCCAGCGGAAACAGGTGGGGGGCTGAAGCTTTCTTT.

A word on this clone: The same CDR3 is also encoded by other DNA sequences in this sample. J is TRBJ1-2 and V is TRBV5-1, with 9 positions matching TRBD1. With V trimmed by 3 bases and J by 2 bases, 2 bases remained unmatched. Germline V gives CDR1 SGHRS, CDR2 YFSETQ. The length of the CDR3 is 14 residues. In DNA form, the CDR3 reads TGCGCCAGCAGCTGGGGGACAGGGAACTATGGCTACACCTTC. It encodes CASSWGTGNYGYTF.

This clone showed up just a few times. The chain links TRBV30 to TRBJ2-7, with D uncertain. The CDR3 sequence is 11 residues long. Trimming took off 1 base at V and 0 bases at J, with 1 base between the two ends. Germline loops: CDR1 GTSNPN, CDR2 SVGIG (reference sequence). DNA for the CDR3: TGTGCCTGGAGTGCCTCCTACGAGCAGTACTTC. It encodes CAWSASYEQYF.

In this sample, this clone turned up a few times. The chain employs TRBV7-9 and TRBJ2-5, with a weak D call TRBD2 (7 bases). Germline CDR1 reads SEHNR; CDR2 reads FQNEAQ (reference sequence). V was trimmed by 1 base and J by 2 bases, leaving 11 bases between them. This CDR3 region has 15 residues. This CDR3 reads CASSLDGGPQETQYF. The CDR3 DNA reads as TGTGCCAGCAGCTTAGACGGGGGGCCACAAGAGACCCAGTACTTC.

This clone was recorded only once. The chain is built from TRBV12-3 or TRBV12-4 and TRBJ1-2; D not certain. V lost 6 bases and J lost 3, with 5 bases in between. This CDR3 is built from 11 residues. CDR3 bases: TGTGCCAGCAGCTCCCACTATGGCTACACCTTC. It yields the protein CASSSHYGYTF.

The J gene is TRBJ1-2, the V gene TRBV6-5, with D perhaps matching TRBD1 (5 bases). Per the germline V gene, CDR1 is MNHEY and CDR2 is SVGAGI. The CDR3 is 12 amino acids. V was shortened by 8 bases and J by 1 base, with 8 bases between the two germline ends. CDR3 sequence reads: CASARGNYGYTF. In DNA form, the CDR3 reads TGTGCCAGCGCGAGGGGTAACTATGGCTACACCTTC.

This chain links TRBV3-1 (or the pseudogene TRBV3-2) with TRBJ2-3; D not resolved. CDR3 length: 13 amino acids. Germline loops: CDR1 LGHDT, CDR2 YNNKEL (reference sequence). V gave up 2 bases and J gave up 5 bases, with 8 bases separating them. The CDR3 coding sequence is TGTGCCAGCAGCCAAATGATAGGAGATACGCAGTATTTT. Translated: CASSQMIGDTQYF.

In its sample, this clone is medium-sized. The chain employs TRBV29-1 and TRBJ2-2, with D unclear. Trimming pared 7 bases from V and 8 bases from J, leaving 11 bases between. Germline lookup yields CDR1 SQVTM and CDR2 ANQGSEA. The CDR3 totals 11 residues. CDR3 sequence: CSAIGQGELFF. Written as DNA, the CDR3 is TGCAGCGCCATTGGGCAGGGGGAGCTGTTTTTT.

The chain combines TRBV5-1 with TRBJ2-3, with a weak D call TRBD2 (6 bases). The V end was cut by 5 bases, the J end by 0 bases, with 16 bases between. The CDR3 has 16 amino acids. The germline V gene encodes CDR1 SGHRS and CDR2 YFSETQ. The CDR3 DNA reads TGCGCCAGCAGGTTCAGTGGAGGGGTTAGCACAGATACGCAGTATTTT. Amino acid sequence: CASRFSGGVSTDTQYF.

The CDR3 DNA reads as TGTGCCAGCAGTACAGGGCCCGAATGGGATACGCAGTATTTT. Translating gives CASSTGPEWDTQYF. The chain recombines TRBV6-6 with TRBJ2-3; maybe TRBD1 (6 bases). The CDR3 loop spans 14 amino acids. The V end lost 5 bases, the J end lost 6 bases, and 15 bases lay between the germline ends. In germline, CDR1 is MNHNY, CDR2 SVGAGI (reference sequence).

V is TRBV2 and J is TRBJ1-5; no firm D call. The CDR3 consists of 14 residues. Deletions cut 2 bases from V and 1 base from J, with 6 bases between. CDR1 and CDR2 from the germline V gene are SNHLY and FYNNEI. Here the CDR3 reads CASSETESNQPQHF. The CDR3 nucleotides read TGTGCCAGCAGTGAAACGGAGAGCAATCAGCCCCAGCATTTT.

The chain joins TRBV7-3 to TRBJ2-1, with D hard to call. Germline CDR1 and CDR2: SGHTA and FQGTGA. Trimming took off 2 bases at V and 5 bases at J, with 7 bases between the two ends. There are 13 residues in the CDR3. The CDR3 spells CASSLGDNNEQFF. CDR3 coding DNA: TGTGCCAGCAGCTTAGGGGATAACAATGAGCAGTTCTTC.

The CDR3 here is CAVERTPSTDTQYF. In DNA, the CDR3 is TGTGCCGTCGAACGGACCCCTAGCACAGATACGCAGTATTTT. The chain recombines TRBV6-5 with TRBJ2-3; no clear D gene. The ends were cut back, 11 bases at V and 0 bases at J, with 15 bases in the middle. The CDR3 totals 14 residues. CDR1 is MNHEY, CDR2 SVGAGI, per germline.